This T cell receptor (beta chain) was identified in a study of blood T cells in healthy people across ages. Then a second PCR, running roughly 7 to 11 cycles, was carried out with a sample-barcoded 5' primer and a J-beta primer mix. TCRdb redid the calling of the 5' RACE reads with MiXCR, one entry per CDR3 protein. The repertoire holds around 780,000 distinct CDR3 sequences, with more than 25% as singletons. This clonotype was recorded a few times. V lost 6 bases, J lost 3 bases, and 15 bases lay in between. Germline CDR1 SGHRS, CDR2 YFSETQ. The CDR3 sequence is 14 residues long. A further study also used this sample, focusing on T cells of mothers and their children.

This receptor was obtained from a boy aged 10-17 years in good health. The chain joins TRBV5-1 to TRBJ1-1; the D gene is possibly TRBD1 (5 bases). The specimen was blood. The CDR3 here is CASNLGVRDTEAFF. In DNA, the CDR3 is TGCGCCAGCAACCTGGGGGTACGGGACACTGAAGCTTTCTTT.